What follows are 10 T cell receptor beta chains derived from one specimen sequenced in a study of T cell clonality in common variable immunodeficiency. Whole-study findings and limits: Common variable immunodeficiency TCR beta sequences reportedly had fewer deletions and N-nucleotide insertions.

Libraries were prepared by immunoSEQ multiplex PCR; TCRdb keeps only in-frame clonotypes and omits some of them. The sample has 35,000 or so clones, none seen only once; the top ten hold about 6%. No antigens are known for them. Sequencing was performed on peripheral blood mononuclear cells. These receptors were collected from a human donor with common variable immunodeficiency.

CDR3 sequence reads: CAWSVQGKQPQHF. The CDR3 bases that were read are TGTGCCTGGAGTGTACAGGGGAAGCAGCCC. V and J are TRBV30 and TRBJ1-5; 7 bases agree with TRBD1. The read comes to an end 3 residues before the CDR3 does, leaving the germline J gene to fill in the end. The V gene end was trimmed by 0 bases and the J gene end by 7 bases; junction bases not matched to a gene: 3. Germline assignment: CDR1 GTSNPN and CDR2 SVGIG (reference sequence). The CDR3 runs 13 residues.

There are many counts of this clone. The CDR3 end is not reached by the read, which stops 3 residues before it; the germline J gene fills it in. This chain connects TRBV7-2 to TRBJ2-1, with a weak D call TRBD1 (6 bases). The germline gives CDR1 SGHTA, CDR2 FQGNSA. The CDR3 loop spans 15 amino acids. V was trimmed by 4 bases and J by 4 bases, leaving 14 bases between them. The covered CDR3 bases are TGTGCCAGCAGCTCCGGGACACTTCAATACAATGAG. It translates to CASSSGTLQYNE. The CDR3 reads in full as CASSSGTLQYNEQFF.

This clone was recorded many times. The read is 3 residues too short to cover the CDR3 end, so that end is filled in from the germline J gene. The V gene is TRBV12-3 or TRBV12-4, the J gene TRBJ1-2; 9 nucleotides align to TRBD1. Trimming cost V 5 bases and J 6 bases; bases outside gene matches: 10. The CDR3 covers 15 residues. The CDR3 is CASSARDRDGDGYTF. The covered CDR3 bases are TGTGCCAGCAGTGCCCGGGACAGGGACGGTGATGGC.

A word on this clone: The CDR3 end falls 3 residues outside the read, so it is completed with the germline J gene. V usage is TRBV7-2 and J usage is TRBJ2-2, with D possibly being TRBD2 (6 bases). V dropped 5 bases and J dropped 6 bases, with 16 bases sitting between them. Looked up from germline, CDR1 is SGHTA and CDR2 is FQGNSA. The CDR3 spans 15 residues. The CDR3 sequence is CASSLPRGGAGELFF. The part of the CDR3 DNA that was read is TGTGCCAGCAGCCTACCGCGCGGCGGGGCCGGGGAG.

This clone was seen many times. The read comes to an end 3 residues before the CDR3 does, leaving the germline J gene to fill in the end. The V call is TRBV19, the J call TRBJ1-1; D is perhaps TRBD1 (6 bases). The ends were cut back, 3 bases at V and 7 bases at J, with 12 bases in the middle. There are 13 residues in the CDR3. The germline gives CDR1 LNHDA, CDR2 SQIVND (reference sequence). The CDR3 loop reads CASSMPGQIEAFF. Partial CDR3 DNA: TGTGCCAGTAGTATGCCGGGACAAATTGAA.

Of note for this clone: The sequenced fragment ends 3 residues before the CDR3 boundary, so the rest is inferred from the germline J gene. V and J are TRBV30 and TRBJ2-3, with D possibly being TRBD1 (6 bases). The CDR3 runs 15 residues. The germline CDR1 and CDR2 sequences are GTSNPN and SVGIG (reference sequence). V lost 1 base, J lost 1 base, and 12 bases lay in between. The CDR3 DNA, read in part, is TGTGCCTGGAGTGCATTAAAGGGGGGCACAGATACG. Protein: CAWSALKGGTDT. The entire CDR3 protein reads CAWSALKGGTDTQYF.

This clone has more than one count but fewer than ten. One end of the junction varies from germline; a read error may be responsible. The read halts 3 residues ahead of the CDR3 end, with the missing end drawn from the germline J gene. The chain joins TRBV18 to TRBJ2-7; D is unresolved. The CDR3 has 12 amino acids. Germline V gene sequence: CDR1 KGHSH, CDR2 LQKENI. This CDR3 is CASSPHSYEQYF. CDR3 bases read: TGTGCCAGCTCTCCACATAGCTACGAG.

This clone was detected many times. The CDR3 end lies 3 residues beyond the end of the read and is filled in from the germline J gene. This chain connects TRBV2 to TRBJ1-5, with a possible D match to TRBD1 (6 bases). Trimming pared 5 bases from V and 3 bases from J, leaving 14 bases between. The CDR3 covers 15 residues. Germline V lookup: CDR1 SNHLY, CDR2 FYNNEI. Partial CDR3 DNA: TGTGCCAGCAGTCAGGACAGCGGTTCCAATCAGCCC. It codes for CASSQDSGSNQP. The whole CDR3 region reads CASSQDSGSNQPQHF. Variable domain in full (rest from reference TRBV2 and TRBJ1-5): EPEVTQTPSHQVTQMGQEVILRCVPISNHLYFYWYRQILGQKVEFLVSFYNNEISEKSEIFDDQFSVERPDGSNFTLKIRSTKLEDSAMYFCASSQDSGSNQPQHFGDGTRLSIL.

As to this clone: The read is 3 residues too short to cover the CDR3 end, so that end is filled in from the germline J gene. This chain links TRBV7-6 with TRBJ2-1, with TRBD2 identical over 12 bases. Germline loops: CDR1 SGHVS, CDR2 FNYEAQ. V shed 1 base, J shed 5 bases, and the junction held 6 bases outside the gene matches. The CDR3 totals 17 residues. The CDR3 spells CASSLGTSGGPDNEQFF. CDR3 DNA, as far as it was read: TGTGCCAGCAGCTTAGGTACTAGCGGGGGGCCCGACAATGAG. Variable domain in full (rest from reference TRBV7-6 and TRBJ2-1): GAGVSQSPRYKVTKRGQDVALRCDPISGHVSLYWYRQALGQGPEFLTYFNYEAQQDKSGLPNDRFSAERPEGSISTLTIQRTEQRDSAMYRCASSLGTSGGPDNEQFFGPGTRLTVL.

This chain's CDR3 is CASSPGLPGDTQYF. Incomplete CDR3 DNA: TGTGCCAGCAGCCCAGGACTACCTGGGGATACG. J is TRBJ2-3 and V is TRBV7-9; tentatively, D is TRBD2 (6 bases). The DNA ends 3 residues before the CDR3 does, and the rest of the CDR3 is filled in from the germline J gene. The CDR3 spans 14 residues. V was clipped by 5 bases and J by 6 bases, with 15 bases between them. The germline gives CDR1 SEHNR, CDR2 FQNEAQ (reference sequence).